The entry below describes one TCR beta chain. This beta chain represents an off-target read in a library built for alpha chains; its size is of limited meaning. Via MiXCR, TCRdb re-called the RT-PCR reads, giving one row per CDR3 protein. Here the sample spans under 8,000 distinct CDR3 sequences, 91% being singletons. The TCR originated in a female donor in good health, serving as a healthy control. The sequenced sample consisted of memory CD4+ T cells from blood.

CDR3 nucleotide sequence: TGCGCCAGCAGCTTGTGGACAGATAACACTGAAGCTTTCTTT. This encodes CASSLWTDNTEAFF. The V call is TRBV5-1, the J call TRBJ1-1; perhaps TRBD1 as D (6 bases). The V gene lost 1 base and the J gene lost 2 bases, with 9 bases spanning the gap. The CDR3 is 14 residues long. CDR1 is SGHRS and CDR2 is YFSETQ in the germline V gene.